These 11 T cell receptor beta chains originate from one sample sequenced in a study of blood T cell repertoires in COVID-19 (dated by TCRdb to 2020 to 2022). The method behind the library was the immunoSEQ multiplex PCR assay. Sourced from immuneACCESS, this table was stored by TCRdb with only in-frame sequences that have V and J called. A share of the clones is absent; for the studies checked, an unresolved V gene accounts for under half, and the remainder has no known explanation. The sample yields fewer than 350,000 clones; approximately 90% were counted once. The ten largest clones add up to about 2.3% of the sample. Sequencing input: PBMCs or T cells enriched from blood (not recorded which). The receptor set was obtained from a woman aged 35 to 49 with acute COVID-19.

The chain is built from TRBV9 and TRBJ2-3, with 11 bases matching TRBD2. Germline V lookup: CDR1 SGDLS, CDR2 YYNGEE. The length of the CDR3 is 16 residues. V lost 2 bases and J lost 7; bases outside the gene matches: 9. The CDR3 region is CASSVRLAGPGNTQYF. The CDR3 coding sequence is TGTGCCAGCAGCGTCAGACTAGCGGGGCCGGGTAATACGCAGTATTTT. Full variable domain (missing parts from reference TRBV9 and TRBJ2-3): DSGVTQTPKHLITATGQRVTLRCSPRSGDLSVYWYQQSLDQGLQFLIQYYNGEERAKGNILERFSAQQFPDLHSELNLSSLELGDSALYFCASSVRLAGPGNTQYFGPGTRLTVL.

This chain links TRBV3-1 (or the pseudogene TRBV3-2) with TRBJ2-5; TRBD2 matches 8 bases. Losses at the gene ends were 4 bases for V and 7 bases for J; bases not matched to a gene: 17. The CDR3 extends over 17 amino acids. Germline V gene data show CDR1 as LGHDT and CDR2 as YNNKEL (reference sequence). CDR3 bases: TGTGCCAGCAGCCCCGGAAGGTCGGCGGGGGGAATGGCGACCCAGTACTTC. This codes for CASSPGRSAGGMATQYF.

This chain uses TRBV7-2 with TRBJ2-3; 11 bases fit TRBD2. V lost 4 bases, J lost 1 base, and 4 bases stayed unmatched. Germline V lookup: CDR1 SGHTA, CDR2 FQGNSA. CDR3 length: 16 residues. The CDR3 DNA follows: TGTGCCAGCAGCTCCGGACTAGCGGGTCGCACAGATACGCAGTATTTT. The encoded protein is CASSSGLAGRTDTQYF.

J is TRBJ1-5 and V is TRBV28; the D gene is possibly TRBD1 (5 bases). Germline V gene lookup returns CDR1 MDHEN and CDR2 SYDVKM. CDR3 length: 14 residues. Trimming left V 2 bases short and J 7 bases short, with 12 bases between. In DNA form, the CDR3 reads TGTGCCAGCAGTTTAGCCGGGGGAGGGCAGCCCCAGCATTTT. This gives the protein CASSLAGGGQPQHF.

The chain carries TRBV9 and TRBJ1-6; D perhaps matches TRBD1 (5 bases). Trimming took 0 bases from V and 7 from J, leaving 14 bases between them. The CDR3 runs to 16 residues. CDR1 is SGDLS and CDR2 is YYNGEE in the germline V gene. The CDR3 loop is CASSVGDGRVNSPLHF. Written as DNA, the CDR3 is TGTGCCAGCAGCGTAGGGGATGGCAGGGTAAATTCACCCCTCCACTTT. The entire variable domain, with the rest obtained from reference TRBV9 and TRBJ1-6, is as follows: DSGVTQTPKHLITATGQRVTLRCSPRSGDLSVYWYQQSLDQGLQFLIQYYNGEERAKGNILERFSAQQFPDLHSELNLSSLELGDSALYFCASSVGDGRVNSPLHFGNGTRLTVT.

V gene TRBV7-2 combines with J gene TRBJ2-1; the match to TRBD2 covers 8 bases. J was trimmed by 8 bases and V by 2 bases; bases with no gene match: 11. The CDR3 length is 16 residues. From germline, CDR1 is SGHTA and CDR2 FQGNSA. The CDR3 DNA is TGTGCCAGCAGCTTAAGCCTAGCGGGCGGCGCGGATGAGCAGTTCTTC. This gives the protein CASSLSLAGGADEQFF. The variable domain in full, completed from reference TRBV7-2 and TRBJ2-1, reads GAGVSQSPSNKVTEKGKDVELRCDPISGHTALYWYRQSLGQGLEFLIYFQGNSAPDKSGLPSDRFSAERTGGSVSTLTIQRTQQEDSAVYLCASSLSLAGGADEQFFGPGTRLTVL.

The chain joins TRBV29-1 to TRBJ2-1, with D perhaps TRBD1 (6 bases). The V gene's germline CDR1 is SQVTM and CDR2 ANQGSEA. The CDR3 runs to 14 residues. Deletions cut 7 bases from V and 3 bases from J, with 16 bases between. As DNA, the CDR3 is TGCAGCGGAAGAACAGGGTTGGTCTACAATGAGCAGTTCTTC. Its protein product is CSGRTGLVYNEQFF.

The genes are TRBV2 and TRBJ2-7, with D tentatively TRBD2 (5 bases). V dropped 6 bases and J dropped 6 bases, with 12 bases sitting between them. The CDR3 consists of 12 residues. CDR1 and CDR2 from the germline V gene are SNHLY and FYNNEI. CDR3 region: CASRGDEGEQYF. The CDR3 region has the DNA TGTGCCAGCAGGGGCGACGAGGGCGAGCAGTACTTC.

This clone has more than one count but fewer than ten. V is TRBV2 and J is TRBJ2-5; perhaps TRBD2 as D (6 bases). V was shortened by 6 bases and J by 5 bases, with 19 bases between the two germline ends. The CDR3 loop spans 15 amino acids. CDR1 and CDR2 (germline): SNHLY, FYNNEI. DNA of the CDR3: TGTGCCAGCAGCCGCCTTCGGGGGATCAGGGAGACCCAGTACTTC. Amino acid sequence: CASSRLRGIRETQYF. Complete variable domain (other parts from reference TRBV2 and TRBJ2-5): EPEVTQTPSHQVTQMGQEVILRCVPISNHLYFYWYRQILGQKVEFLVSFYNNEISEKSEIFDDQFSVERPDGSNFTLKIRSTKLEDSAMYFCASSRLRGIRETQYFGPGTRLLVL.

This clone was picked up one time. V gene TRBV15 combines with J gene TRBJ2-3, with D tentatively TRBD1 (5 bases). CDR3 length: 16 residues. The germline V gene has CDR1 LNHNV and CDR2 YYDKDF (reference sequence). Trimming took off 0 bases at V and 0 bases at J, with 10 bases between the two ends. CDR3 sequence (DNA): TGTGCCACCAGCAGAGAGTCAGGGTACAGCACAGATACGCAGTATTTT. It encodes CATSRESGYSTDTQYF.

V is TRBV27 and J is TRBJ2-3; 10 bases agree with TRBD2. The CDR3 totals 16 residues. Germline V CDR1 and CDR2: MNHEY, SMNVEV (reference sequence). J lost 6 bases, V lost 1 base, and 7 bases had no gene match. The CDR3 loop reads CASSLLASGSTDTQYF. The CDR3 bases are TGTGCCAGCAGTTTATTAGCTAGCGGGAGTACTGATACGCAGTATTTT.